Below, 15 T cell receptor beta chains from the same sample are listed, as sequenced in a study of shared clonotypes between healthy human individuals. The repertoire was sequenced with immunoSEQ multiplex PCR; TCRdb's copy has only in-frame clones and lacks some. The data contain hundreds of thousands of clones, approximately 97% of them singletons. Sequences were obtained from naive CD4+ T cells sorted from blood. Sample subset: CD45RA+ positively selected. These receptors came from a woman aged 30 to 39 in good health.

The table lists this clone with a count of one. The chain has TRBV5-4 and TRBJ1-1, with TRBD1 matching over 9 bases. Germline V gene sequence: CDR1 SGHNT, CDR2 YYREEE (reference sequence). This CDR3 contains 19 residues. Unmatched junction bases numbered 15, after V lost 3 bases and J lost 0 bases. The CDR3 region is CASSSLGVGQGLMNTEAFF. The CDR3 DNA sequence: TGTGCCAGCAGCTCCCTCGGCGTGGGACAGGGCCTTATGAACACTGAAGCTTTCTTT.

The J gene is TRBJ2-3, the V gene TRBV10-3; D uncertain. CDR3 length: 14 residues. The V end was cut by 2 bases, the J end by 9 bases, with 15 bases between. The germline CDR1 and CDR2 sequences are ENHRY and SYGVKD. CDR3 amino acids: CAISEPTLTVTQYF. CDR3 coding DNA: TGTGCCATCAGTGAGCCGACCCTTACAGTGACGCAGTATTTT.

The V call is TRBV30, the J call TRBJ2-3; perhaps TRBD2 as D (6 bases). Deletions cut 5 bases from V and 2 bases from J, with 8 bases between. Looked up from germline, CDR1 is GTSNPN and CDR2 is SVGIG (reference sequence). The CDR3 sequence is 12 residues long. The CDR3 protein is CAWGLLTDTQYF. CDR3 DNA sequence: TGTGCCTGGGGACTACTCACAGATACGCAGTATTTT.

The chain links TRBV18 to TRBJ1-2; no reliable D call. Germline CDR1 reads KGHSH; CDR2 reads LQKENI. The CDR3 is 14 residues long. V was shortened by 0 bases and J by 7 bases, with 12 bases between the two germline ends. CDR3 sequence reads: CASSPPAPAAGYTF. Written as DNA, the CDR3 is TGTGCCAGCTCACCACCGGCCCCGGCGGCTGGCTACACCTTC.

The chain has TRBV2 and TRBJ2-1; possible D gene TRBD2, 5 bases. CDR1 SNHLY and CDR2 FYNNEI come from the germline V gene. The CDR3 is 16 residues long. V lost 0 bases, J lost 4 bases, and 13 bases lay in between. CDR3: CASSEALALPYNEQFF. The CDR3 DNA reads TGTGCCAGCAGTGAAGCATTAGCGTTACCTTACAATGAGCAGTTCTTC.

The rearrangement uses TRBV6-5 and TRBJ1-5; D perhaps matches TRBD1 (6 bases). CDR1 is MNHEY, CDR2 SVGAGI, per germline. V was shortened by 7 bases and J by 3 bases, with 16 bases between the two germline ends. This CDR3 spans 15 amino acids. CDR3 loop: CASTTLSGDNQPQHF. DNA for the CDR3: TGTGCCAGCACCACCTTGTCAGGGGACAATCAGCCCCAGCATTTT.

This clone was seen only a few times. V usage is TRBV6-1 and J usage is TRBJ2-1, with D possibly being TRBD1 (6 bases). The CDR3 sequence is 14 residues long. Trimming left V 6 bases short and J 1 base short, with 10 bases between. Germline CDR1 MNHNS, CDR2 SASEGT. CDR3 bases: TGTGCCAGCAGCAGGGGTCCATCCTACAATGAGCAGTTCTTC. It specifies CASSRGPSYNEQFF.

The rearrangement uses TRBV4-1 and TRBJ1-1; TRBD1 is a possible D gene (6 bases). Trimming left V 1 base short and J 1 base short, with 10 bases between. Germline-derived CDR1 and CDR2 are MGHRA and YSYEKL. The CDR3 covers 15 residues. The DNA of the CDR3 is TGCGCCAGCAGCCAAGTCGTGGGACAGAACACTGAAGCTTTCTTT. It yields the protein CASSQVVGQNTEAFF.

CDR3 amino acids: CASSWTSGVPTDTQYF. The CDR3 DNA is TGCGCCAGCAGCTGGACTAGCGGGGTTCCCACAGATACGCAGTATTTT. The genes are TRBV5-1 and TRBJ2-3, with 12 bases identical to TRBD2. From germline, CDR1 is SGHRS and CDR2 YFSETQ. The ends lost 3 bases at V and 2 bases at J; junction bases unmatched: 4. CDR3 length: 16 amino acids.

This clone was picked up one time. The chain has TRBV5-1 and TRBJ2-7; 7 bases map to TRBD1. This CDR3 has 13 residues. After removal of 4 bases from V and 0 bases from J, the junction contained 1 base not matched to a gene. Germline V gene lookup returns CDR1 SGHRS and CDR2 YFSETQ. CDR3: CASSQGVSYEQYF. CDR3 nucleotide sequence: TGCGCCAGCAGCCAGGGGGTCTCCTACGAGCAGTACTTC.

This chain joins TRBV15 and TRBJ2-2; D not certain. The germline gives CDR1 LNHNV, CDR2 YYDKDF (reference sequence). CDR3 size: 14 residues. With 3 bases removed from V and 6 bases from J, the gap between germline ends came to 11 bases. The CDR3 DNA reads TGTGCCACCAGCAGCCAGAAAGTTGCCGGGGAGCTGTTTTTT. Translated, it gives CATSSQKVAGELFF.

The chain is built from TRBV12-2 and TRBJ2-1; no DNA check was done on the table's D call, TRBD2. TRBV12-2 is annotated as a pseudogene. The CDR3 is 18 residues long. The CDR3 DNA sequence: TGTGCAAGTCGCTTAACCTCGCTAGGAGGAATCTCCTACAATGAGCAGTTCTTC. This gives the protein CASRLTSLGGISYNEQFF.

The V gene is TRBV15, the J gene TRBJ2-3; 11 nucleotides match TRBD2. With 0 bases clipped from V and 2 bases from J, the junction kept 10 bases outside the gene matches. This CDR3 is 19 amino acids long. Germline CDR1 LNHNV, CDR2 YYDKDF (reference sequence). The CDR3 DNA follows: TGTGCCACCAGCAGAGAGGACCCCAGACTAGCGGGATACACAGATACGCAGTATTTT. It codes for CATSREDPRLAGYTDTQYF. The whole variable domain, remainder taken from reference TRBV15 and TRBJ2-3, is DAMVIQNPRYQVTQFGKPVTLSCSQTLNHNVMYWYQQKSSQAPKLLFHYYDKDFNNEADTPDNFQSRRPNTSFCFLDIRSPGLGDTAMYLCATSREDPRLAGYTDTQYFGPGTRLTVL.

The chain carries TRBV13 and TRBJ2-1; 8 bases are shared with TRBD2. V dropped 5 bases and J dropped 1; count of bases not matched to a gene: 10. This CDR3 comprises 17 residues. Germline CDR1 is PRHDT and CDR2 is FYEKMQ (reference sequence). The CDR3 DNA reads as TGTGCCAGCAGCCTCCTACTTAGCGGGAAGTCCTACAATGAGCAGTTCTTC. Protein product: CASSLLLSGKSYNEQFF. The complete variable domain, with remaining parts taken from reference TRBV13 and TRBJ2-1, reads AAGVIQSPRHLIKEKRETATLKCYPIPRHDTVYWYQQGPGQDPQFLISFYEKMQSDKGSIPDRFSAQQFSDYHSELNMSSLELGDSALYFCASSLLLSGKSYNEQFFGPGTRLTVL.

V is TRBV7-7 and J is TRBJ2-1; maybe TRBD2 (5 bases). The germline V and J ends were trimmed by 2 bases and 2 bases, with 13 bases remaining between them. CDR3 size: 16 residues. The germline CDR1 and CDR2 sequences are SSHAT and FNYEAQ (reference sequence). The CDR3 DNA reads as TGTGCCAGCAGCTTATTTCCGGGGTCGGCCTACAATGAGCAGTTCTTC. Encoded protein: CASSLFPGSAYNEQFF.